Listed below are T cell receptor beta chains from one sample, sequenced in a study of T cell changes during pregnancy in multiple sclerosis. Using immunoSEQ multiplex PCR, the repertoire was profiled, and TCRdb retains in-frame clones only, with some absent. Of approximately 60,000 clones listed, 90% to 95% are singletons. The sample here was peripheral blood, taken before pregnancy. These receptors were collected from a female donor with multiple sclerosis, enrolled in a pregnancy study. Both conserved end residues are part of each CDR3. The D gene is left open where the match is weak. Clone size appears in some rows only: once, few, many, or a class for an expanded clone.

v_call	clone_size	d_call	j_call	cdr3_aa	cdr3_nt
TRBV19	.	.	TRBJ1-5	CASSIGGQPQHF	TGTGCCAGCAGTATTGGGGGCCAGCCCCAGCATTTT
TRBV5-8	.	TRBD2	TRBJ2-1	CASSSALYPSSGGYNEQFF	TGTGCCAGCAGCTCAGCCCTCTATCCCTCTAGCGGGGGATACAATGAGCAGTTCTTC
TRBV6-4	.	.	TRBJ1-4	CASSDSWGNNEKLFF	TGTGCCAGCAGTGACTCCTGGGGCAACAATGAAAAACTGTTTTTT
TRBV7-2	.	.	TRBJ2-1	CASSYTEPPSSEQFF	TGTGCCAGCAGCTATACTGAACCCCCATCGAGTGAGCAGTTCTTC
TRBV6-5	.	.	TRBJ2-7	CASSSFRSVLGGEQYF	TGTGCCAGCAGTTCTTTTAGATCAGTGCTAGGGGGCGAGCAGTACTTC
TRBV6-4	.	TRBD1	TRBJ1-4	CASRGQGSEKLFF	TGTGCCAGCAGGGGACAGGGGAGTGAAAAACTGTTTTTT
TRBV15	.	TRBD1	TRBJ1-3	CATSRDRGLGLSGNTIYF	TGTGCCACCAGCAGAGATAGGGGGCTCGGGCTCTCTGGAAACACCATATATTTT
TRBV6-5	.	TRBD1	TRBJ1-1	CASSYSGTGGTEAFF	TGTGCCAGCAGTTACTCGGGGACAGGGGGCACTGAAGCTTTCTTT
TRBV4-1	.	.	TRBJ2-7	CASSQDRDSSWEQYF	TGCGCCAGCAGCCAAGATCGTGACAGCTCTTGGGAGCAGTACTTC
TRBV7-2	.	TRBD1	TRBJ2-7	CASSLAPGQESYEQYF	TGTGCCAGCAGCTTAGCCCCGGGACAGGAGTCCTACGAGCAGTACTTC
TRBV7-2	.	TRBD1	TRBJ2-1	CASSTRQGGDNEQFF	TGTGCCAGCAGCACCCGACAGGGGGGTGACAATGAGCAGTTCTTC
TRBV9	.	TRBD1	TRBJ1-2	CATGGTGKMGYTF	TGTGCCACCGGAGGGACAGGGAAGATGGGCTACACCTTC
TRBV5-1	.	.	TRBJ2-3	CASSLVVFSTDTQYF	TGCGCCAGCAGCTTGGTAGTGTTTAGCACAGATACGCAGTATTTT
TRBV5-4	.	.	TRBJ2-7	CASSFFAGSYEQYF	TGTGCCAGCAGCTTCTTTGCAGGGTCCTACGAGCAGTACTTC
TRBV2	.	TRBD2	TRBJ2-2	CASTKGRGWDTGELFF	TGTGCCAGCACCAAAGGGAGGGGATGGGACACCGGGGAGCTGTTTTTT
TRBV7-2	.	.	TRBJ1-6	CASSFLRESPLHF	TGTGCCAGCAGCTTTCTCAGGGAATCACCCCTCCACTTT
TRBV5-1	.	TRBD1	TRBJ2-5	CASSAAGTDRQETQYF	TGCGCCAGCAGCGCCGCCGGGACAGACAGACAAGAGACCCAGTACTTC
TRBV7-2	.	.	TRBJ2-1	CASSPFLGLDSYNEQFF	TGTGCCAGCAGCCCCTTTCTTGGCCTAGACTCCTACAATGAGCAGTTCTTC
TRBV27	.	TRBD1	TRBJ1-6	CASSRMGRQGSSSYNSPLHF	TGTGCCAGCAGTAGAATGGGGCGACAGGGCTCGAGCTCCTATAATTCACCCCTCCACTTT
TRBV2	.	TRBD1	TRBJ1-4	CASSRDRNEKLFF	TGTGCCAGCAGTCGGGACAGGAACGAAAAACTGTTTTTT
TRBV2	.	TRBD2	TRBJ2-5	CASTPGLAGGEETQYF	TGTGCCAGCACCCCGGGACTAGCGGGGGGTGAGGAGACCCAGTACTTC
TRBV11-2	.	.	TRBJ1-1	CASSSYPKRGFFTEAFF	TGTGCCAGCAGCTCATACCCTAAACGGGGTTTCTTCACTGAAGCTTTCTTT
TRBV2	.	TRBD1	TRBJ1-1	CASRGTGNTEAFF	TGTGCCAGCAGGGGGACAGGGAACACTGAAGCTTTCTTT
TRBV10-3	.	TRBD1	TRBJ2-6	CAIQGAGANVLTF	TGTGCCATCCAGGGGGCCGGGGCCAACGTCCTGACTTTC
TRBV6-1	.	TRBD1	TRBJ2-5	CASLDRRRVTQYF	TGTGCCAGCTTGGACAGGCGAAGAGTGACCCAGTACTTC
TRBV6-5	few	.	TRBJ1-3	CASSYSWGAGNTIYF	TGTGCCAGCAGTTACTCGTGGGGGGCTGGAAACACCATATATTTT
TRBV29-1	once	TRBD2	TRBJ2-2	CSVARAGVNTGELFF	TGCAGCGTGGCCCGCGCGGGGGTAAACACCGGGGAGCTGTTTTTT
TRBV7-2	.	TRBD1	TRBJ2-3	CASSLRGDRVGTQYF	TGTGCCAGCAGCTTACGAGGGGACAGGGTAGGCACGCAGTATTTT
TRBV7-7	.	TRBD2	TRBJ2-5	CASSLRTSGGIETQYF	TGTGCCAGCAGCCTTCGGACTAGCGGGGGTATTGAGACCCAGTACTTC
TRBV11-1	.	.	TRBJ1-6	CASSLQGISGSPLHF	TGTGCCAGCAGCTTACAGGGGATAAGTGGCTCACCCCTCCACTTT
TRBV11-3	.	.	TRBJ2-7	CASSLKGDRVQYF	TGTGCCAGCAGCTTAAAGGGGGATCGGGTGCAGTACTTC
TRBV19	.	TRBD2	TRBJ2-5	CASSDSGGIKETQYF	TGTGCCAGTAGTGATTCCGGGGGGATTAAAGAGACCCAGTACTTC
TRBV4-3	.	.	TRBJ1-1	CASSQEAGETEAFF	TGCGCCAGCAGCCAAGAGGCAGGGGAGACTGAAGCTTTCTTT
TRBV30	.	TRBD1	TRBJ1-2	CASGQPPGGYTF	TGTGCCTCGGGACAGCCGCCGGGCGGCTACACCTTC
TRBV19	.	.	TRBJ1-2	CASSGVPGGYTF	TGTGCCAGTAGTGGGGTACCGGGGGGCTACACCTTC
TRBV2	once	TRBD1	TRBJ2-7	CASMGRGTYEQYF	TGTGCCAGCATGGGCAGGGGGACCTACGAGCAGTACTTC
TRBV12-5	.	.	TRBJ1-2	CASALKNPYGYTF	TGTGCTAGTGCCCTAAAGAACCCCTATGGCTACACCTTC
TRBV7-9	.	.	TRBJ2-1	CASTLSGGAFDEQFF	TGTGCCAGCACCTTGAGTGGGGGGGCCTTCGATGAGCAGTTCTTC
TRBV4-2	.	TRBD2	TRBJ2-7	CASSQPGGAYEQYF	TGTGCCAGCAGCCAACCGGGGGGGGCCTACGAGCAGTACTTC
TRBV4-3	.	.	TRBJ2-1	CASSRTSYEQFF	TGCGCCAGCAGTCGAACGAGCTATGAGCAGTTCTTC
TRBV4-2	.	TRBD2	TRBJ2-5	CASSPGEAGGVRETQYF	TGTGCCAGCAGCCCCGGGGAAGCGGGGGGGGTCCGAGAGACCCAGTACTTC
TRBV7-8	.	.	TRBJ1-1	CASSPSRVNTEAFF	TGTGCCAGCAGCCCGTCGCGGGTGAACACTGAAGCTTTCTTT
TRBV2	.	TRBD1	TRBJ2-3	CASSEQGVRTDTQYF	TGTGCCAGCAGTGAACAGGGGGTAAGGACAGATACGCAGTATTTT
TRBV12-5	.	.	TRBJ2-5	CASGSDSQETQYF	TGTGCTAGTGGTTCGGACAGCCAAGAGACCCAGTACTTC
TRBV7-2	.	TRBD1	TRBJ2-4	CASSARTGGLAKNIQYF	TGTGCCAGCAGCGCCCGGACAGGGGGCCTAGCCAAAAACATTCAGTACTTC
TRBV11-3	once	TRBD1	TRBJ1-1	CASSPGTGFGRNTEAFF	TGTGCCAGCAGCCCCGGGACAGGGTTTGGCAGGAACACTGAAGCTTTCTTT